These T cell receptor beta chains were read from a single sample in a study of molecular identifiers for immune sequencing clone quantification. TCRdb reprocessed the PCR reads via MiXCR and lists one record per CDR3 protein. The sample lists 460,000 or so distinct CDR3 sequences, around 25% occurring once. Sequencing used naive CD8+ T cells from blood, with Jurkat cell RNA spiked in. The receptors shown here come from a human donor in good health. Some libraries in this study had Jurkat cell RNA spiked in. The CDR3 runs from the conserved cysteine through the conserved F or W. A D gene is named only where the DNA matches it firmly. A clone size is listed for some rows: how often the clone was seen (once, few, many), or a class if it is expanded.

V gene	J gene	D gene	clone size	CDR3 protein	CDR3 DNA
TRBV6-2/TRBV6-3	TRBJ2-7	.	many	CASSAGTDYEQYF	TGTGCCAGCAGTGCCGGGACCGACTACGAGCAGTACTTC
TRBV5-1	TRBJ1-1	.	.	CASSLEDGFPDSTEAFF	TGCGCCAGCAGCTTGGAGGACGGCTTCCCCGACTCCACTGAAGCTTTCTTT
TRBV30	TRBJ1-5	TRBD1	few	CAWSVQGAGQPQHF	TGTGCCTGGAGTGTACAGGGGGCAGGTCAGCCCCAGCATTTT
TRBV24-1	TRBJ2-2	.	many	CATSDLSGDGGELFF	TGTGCCACCAGTGATTTGTCGGGGGACGGCGGGGAGCTGTTTTTT
TRBV18	TRBJ1-1	.	.	CASSPARMNTEAFF	TGTGCCAGCTCTCCAGCCAGGATGAACACTGAAGCTTTCTTT
TRBV3-1	TRBJ2-3	TRBD1	few	CASSQGTGVTDTQYF	TGTGCCAGCAGCCAAGGGACAGGGGTCACAGATACGCAGTATTTT
TRBV7-2	TRBJ1-2	.	few	CASSLGGVYGYTF	TGTGCCAGCAGCTTAGGAGGGGTCTATGGCTACACCTTC
TRBV6-1	TRBJ2-1	.	few	CASSEMQGFYNEQFF	TGTGCCAGCAGTGAGATGCAGGGTTTTTACAATGAGCAGTTCTTC
TRBV20-1	TRBJ2-7	TRBD2	.	CSARALAGESVHEQYF	TGCAGTGCTAGAGCACTAGCGGGAGAAAGTGTCCACGAGCAGTACTTC
TRBV5-1	TRBJ2-1	TRBD1	.	CASSEDRGWNEQFF	TGCGCCAGCAGCGAAGACAGGGGTTGGAACGAGCAGTTCTTC
TRBV2	TRBJ2-5	TRBD2	.	CASSGLAEQETQYF	TGTGCCAGCAGTGGGCTAGCGGAGCAAGAGACCCAGTACTTC
TRBV4-3	TRBJ2-7	TRBD1	.	CASSQKQGAAYEQYF	TGCGCCAGCAGCCAAAAACAGGGGGCGGCCTACGAGCAGTACTTC
TRBV7-9	TRBJ1-2	.	few	CASSLISGNHGYTF	TGTGCCAGCAGCTTAATTTCAGGGAACCATGGCTACACCTTC
TRBV18	TRBJ2-5	.	few	CASSDTNQETQYF	TGTGCCAGCTCGGACACTAACCAAGAGACCCAGTACTTC
TRBV7-2	TRBJ1-1	.	many	CASSLGRAEAFF	TGTGCCAGCAGCTTAGGCAGGGCTGAAGCTTTCTTT
TRBV4-1	TRBJ2-3	.	many	CASSQDGGTDTQYF	TGCGCCAGCAGCCAAGACGGGGGCACAGATACGCAGTATTTT
TRBV20-1	TRBJ2-7	TRBD2	.	CSARGLAGSRLGEQYF	TGCAGTGCTAGGGGACTAGCGGGAAGTAGGCTAGGCGAGCAGTACTTC
TRBV5-6	TRBJ2-7	.	.	CASSRWTEPSYEQYF	TGTGCCAGCAGCCGGTGGACAGAGCCCTCCTACGAGCAGTACTTC
TRBV19	TRBJ1-1	.	many	CATKRWAANTEAFF	TGTGCCACAAAAAGGTGGGCGGCGAACACTGAAGCTTTCTTT
TRBV11-2	TRBJ2-3	.	.	CASSLGSLIRGPQYF	TGTGCCAGCAGCTTAGGGTCCTTGATACGGGGTCCGCAGTATTTT
TRBV19	TRBJ2-2	TRBD2	few	CASSPPYSGSNTGELFF	TGTGCCAGTAGTCCTCCCTACAGCGGGAGTAATACCGGGGAGCTGTTTTTT
TRBV9	TRBJ2-3	.	once	CAGSGRADTQYF	TGTGCCGGCAGCGGTCGGGCAGATACGCAGTATTTT
TRBV12-3/TRBV12-4	TRBJ2-1	TRBD2	few	CASSGGGLADSYNEQFF	TGTGCCAGCAGTGGAGGGGGACTAGCGGACTCCTACAATGAGCAGTTCTTC
TRBV19	TRBJ2-7	.	few	CASRLAGASGEQYF	TGTGCCAGTAGGTTGGCCGGGGCTTCGGGGGAGCAGTACTTC
TRBV13	TRBJ2-4	.	.	CDSSLGLAKNIQYF	TGTGACAGCAGCTTAGGCCTAGCCAAAAACATTCAGTACTTC
TRBV11-2	TRBJ2-4	.	.	CASSPRVDSKNIQYF	TGTGCCAGCAGTCCCCGCGTCGACAGCAAAAACATTCAGTACTTC
TRBV27	TRBJ2-1	.	few	CASSGQYNEQFF	TGTGCCAGCAGTGGACAATACAATGAGCAGTTCTTC
TRBV4-2	TRBJ2-3	.	.	CASSQGLARTADPQYF	TGTGCCAGCAGCCAGGGGCTAGCGCGGACGGCAGATCCGCAGTATTTT
TRBV19	TRBJ1-4	TRBD1	.	CASSIDLGTVTTTNGKLFF	TGTGCCAGTAGTATAGATCTTGGGACAGTAACGACGACTAATGGAAAACTGTTTTTT